This entry concerns a single TCR beta chain. Its target is unknown. 60 Vbeta and 13 Jbeta primers were used in PCR. Produced via immunoSEQ multiplex PCR; TCRdb's table is partial and in-frame only. This table holds roughly 93,000 clones, around 80% found once. Germline V lookup: CDR1 MNHNY, CDR2 SVGAGI (reference sequence). Trimming shortened V by 5 bases and J by 9 bases, and 14 bases separated the two germline ends. The CDR3 runs to 13 residues. The entry originates in a study of cytomegalovirus exposure and HLA in healthy donors. General observations from the study: The dataset shows that most TCR sequences were rare, while some public TCRs occurred in many donors.

This receptor was obtained from a young man in good health and CMV-seronegative. This rearrangement joins TRBV6-6 to TRBJ2-1; D is perhaps TRBD1 (5 bases). Input material: PBMCs. In DNA form, the CDR3 reads TGTGCCAGCAGTGCTACAGGTTTGGGTGAGCAGTTCTTC. Translated: CASSATGLGEQFF.